The next 9 T cell receptor beta chains were all read from a single sample in a study of T cell changes during pregnancy in multiple sclerosis (dated by TCRdb to between 2019 and 2020). Library method: the immunoSEQ multiplex PCR assay. Imported from immuneACCESS, the table was reduced by TCRdb to in-frame sequences with V and J called. These copies leave out some clones; in studies compared against another copy, an unresolved V gene accounts for under half, and the cause of the remainder is not known. The sample has about 22,000 clones on record, more than 75% of them singletons. 6% to 8.5% of the sample lies in the top ten. Sequenced material: CD8+ T cells from peripheral blood mononuclear cells, taken after pregnancy. The receptors come from a female donor with multiple sclerosis, enrolled in a pregnancy study.

In DNA form, the CDR3 reads TGTGCCATCACGCCTTCGCGACAGCAGCCCCAGCATTTT. It encodes CAITPSRQQPQHF. The genes are TRBV10-3 and TRBJ1-5; D is perhaps TRBD1 (5 bases). Germline V gene sequence: CDR1 ENHRY, CDR2 SYGVKD. Trimming pared 7 bases from V and 7 bases from J, leaving 14 bases between. The CDR3 spans 13 residues.

The chain is built from TRBV29-1 and TRBJ1-5, with D uncertain. This CDR3 has 13 residues. V lost 5 bases and J lost 2, with 10 bases in between. Germline V gene sequence: CDR1 SQVTM, CDR2 ANQGSEA. The DNA of the CDR3 is TGCAGCGTTTCAGACGGAGGCAATCAGCCCCAGCATTTT. Translated: CSVSDGGNQPQHF. The whole variable domain, filled in from reference TRBV29-1 and TRBJ1-5, reads SAVISQKPSRDICQRGTSLTIQCQVDSQVTMMFWYRQQPGQSLTLIATANQGSEATYESGFVIDKFPISRPNLTFSTLTVSNMSPEDSSIYLCSVSDGGNQPQHFGDGTRLSIL.

This clone has more than one count but fewer than ten. V and J are TRBV30 and TRBJ2-3, with a possible D match to TRBD1 (7 bases). Trimming pared 3 bases from V and 2 bases from J, leaving 15 bases between. CDR1 is GTSNPN, CDR2 SVGIG, per germline (reference sequence). The CDR3 sequence is 15 residues long. The CDR3 coding sequence is TGTGCCTGGAGAGGAGCAGGGGGGAACACAGATACGCAGTATTTT. Translated, it gives CAWRGAGGNTDTQYF.

The gene calls are TRBV28 and TRBJ2-6; 9 bases fit TRBD2. Germline lookup yields CDR1 MDHEN and CDR2 SYDVKM. Trimming removed 3 bases from V and 2 bases from J; junction bases left unmatched: 2. The CDR3 contains 16 residues. This CDR3 reads CASSFSGSAGANVLTF. The CDR3 coding sequence is TGTGCCAGCAGTTTTAGCGGGAGTGCTGGGGCCAACGTCCTGACTTTC.

CDR3 sequence (DNA): TGTGCCACCAGCAGAGATTTTCGAACAGGCCTCTCAAGGAACACCGGGGAGCTGTTTTTT. Amino acid sequence: CATSRDFRTGLSRNTGELFF. This chain links TRBV15 with TRBJ2-2; TRBD1 is a possible D gene (5 bases). The V gene's germline CDR1 is LNHNV and CDR2 YYDKDF (reference sequence). This CDR3 spans 20 amino acids. Trimming stripped 0 bases from V and 1 base from J, with 21 bases between.

The chain uses TRBV28 and TRBJ2-1; the D gene is possibly TRBD2 (6 bases). The V end was cut by 8 bases, the J end by 2 bases, with 16 bases between. The CDR3 runs to 15 residues. The V gene's germline CDR1 is MDHEN and CDR2 SYDVKM. The CDR3, as DNA: TGTGCCAGCGAAAGGCCCATAGCGGCCTACAATGAGCAGTTCTTC. This translates into CASERPIAAYNEQFF. The whole variable domain, remainder taken from reference TRBV28 and TRBJ2-1, is DVKVTQSSRYLVKRTGEKVFLECVQDMDHENMFWYRQDPGLGLRLIYFSYDVKMKEKGDIPEGYSVSREKKERFSLILESASTNQTSMYLCASERPIAAYNEQFFGPGTRLTVL.

The CDR3 sequence: CASSAWTSGSNEQFF. CDR3 sequence (DNA): TGTGCCAGCAGCGCCTGGACTAGCGGGAGCAATGAGCAGTTCTTC. The chain is built from TRBV9 and TRBJ2-1; 13 bases agree with TRBD2. The CDR3 contains 15 residues. V shed 3 bases, J shed 6 bases, and the junction held 3 bases outside the gene matches. Germline V lookup: CDR1 SGDLS, CDR2 YYNGEE.

This rearrangement joins TRBV27 to TRBJ2-7; no definite D call. V was cut by 1 base and J by 7 bases, with 11 bases left in between. Germline-derived CDR1 and CDR2 are MNHEY and SMNVEV (reference sequence). This CDR3 is built from 13 residues. The CDR3 here is CASSLWRLGEQYF. The CDR3 DNA follows: TGTGCCAGCAGTTTATGGCGTCTCGGGGAGCAGTACTTC.

The genes are TRBV11-2 and TRBJ2-7; D call uncertain. Germline V lookup: CDR1 SGHAT, CDR2 FQNNGV. CDR3 length: 15 residues. Trimming removed 2 bases from V and 0 bases from J, with 11 bases in between. The CDR3 DNA is TGTGCCAGCAGCTTATCTCTAACCACCTCCTACGAGCAGTACTTC. Encoded protein: CASSLSLTTSYEQYF.